This T cell receptor beta chain comes out of a study of long-term antiretroviral therapy in people with HIV. Study-wide context: The 2015 immediate-ART recommendation came about a decade after the earliest samples.

Treatment locations for all participants with HIV were in the United States. Study observations and caveats: Post-ART samples showed increased diversity that remained below transplant donor control levels.

This CDR3 is built from 14 residues. Germline V gives CDR1 SEHNR, CDR2 FQNEAQ (reference sequence). V dropped 5 bases and J dropped 0 bases, with 11 bases sitting between them. With survey level as its setting, the immunoSEQ assay was v3.0. Using immunoSEQ multiplex PCR, the repertoire was profiled, and TCRdb retains in-frame clones only, with some absent. The sample records about 25,000 clones, more than 75% being singletons. As regards this clone: Antigen: not known.

Sequenced here: unsorted PBMCs, sampled 4.4 years after starting antiretroviral therapy. The chain employs TRBV7-9 and TRBJ2-7; possibly TRBD1 for D (5 bases). This clonotype was obtained from a young man with HIV. The DNA of the CDR3 is TGTGCCAGCAGCCCACTGGACAACTCCTACGAGCAGTACTTC. Translation: CASSPLDNSYEQYF.